Included here is one TCR beta chain sequence, with context. Germline V gene data show CDR1 as MDHEN and CDR2 as SYDVKM. This CDR3 has 16 residues. Trimming removed 2 bases at V and 6 bases at J, with 17 bases between. The record originates from a study of blood T cell repertoires in COVID-19. Study context: The United States, Italy and Spain provided the acute and convalescent COVID-19 samples. T cells, B-cell-depleted T cells, or PBMCs provided the cDNA or gDNA that served as material.

Authors' data handling: Nucleated cell counts were estimated from reference gene primer amplification. The table came from immunoSEQ multiplex PCR; TCRdb's copy has only in-frame clones and leaves some out. D and trimming were read from the DNA, whereas the V and J calls and clone size are those reported in that table. The data contain 150,000 to 200,000 clones, nearly 80% of them seen just once; the ten biggest clones take up about 28%. This chain links TRBV28 with TRBJ2-4; D gene ambiguous. The sequenced sample was peripheral blood. The sequence was obtained from a woman in her seventies with acute or convalescent COVID-19. CDR3 loop: CASSLRSRQEGNIQYF. As DNA, the CDR3 is TGTGCCAGCAGTTTAAGGTCCCGGCAGGAAGGAAACATTCAGTACTTC. Together with reference TRBV28 and TRBJ2-4, the CDR3 gives the full variable domain: DVKVTQSSRYLVKRTGEKVFLECVQDMDHENMFWYRQDPGLGLRLIYFSYDVKMKEKGDIPEGYSVSREKKERFSLILESASTNQTSMYLCASSLRSRQEGNIQYFGAGTRLSVL.